Following are 13 T cell receptor beta chains from one sample sequenced in a study of T cells in Graves' hyperthyroidism and ophthalmopathy. RNA transcripts yielded amplified TCR beta CDR3 regions. An initial round of RT-PCR targeting the TCR CDR3 relied on the HTBI primer set. TCRdb redid the calling of the multiplex PCR reads with MiXCR, one entry per CDR3 protein. The table lists 350,000 to 500,000 distinct CDR3 sequences, roughly 15% of them singletons, with 5% to 6% in the top ten. Sequenced: blood. These receptors originate from a young woman with Graves' hyperthyroidism.

The gene calls are TRBV14 and TRBJ2-1; D gene unclear. The germline V gene encodes CDR1 SGHDN and CDR2 FVKESK. This CDR3 spans 14 amino acids. V lost 4 bases and J lost 4, with 11 bases in between. CDR3 bases: TGTGCCAGCAGCCGTTCCACTGTATACAATGAGCAGTTCTTC. It codes for CASSRSTVYNEQFF.

The J gene is TRBJ2-2, the V gene TRBV5-8; D might be TRBD1 or TRBD2, each matching 6 bases. V lost 3 bases to trimming and J lost 5 bases, with 11 bases between them. This CDR3 region has 14 residues. Per germline, CDR1 SGHTS and CDR2 YDEGEE. CDR3 DNA sequence: TGTGCCAGCAGCTCGGGGGCTTTGACCGGGGAGCTGTTTTTT. Amino acid sequence: CASSSGALTGELFF.

There are many counts of this clonotype. This rearrangement joins TRBV7-9 to TRBJ2-7, with TRBD2 identical over 7 bases. Germline values: CDR1 SEHNR, CDR2 FQNEAQ (reference sequence). V trimming: 5 bases; J trimming: 1 base; junction bases outside the gene matches: 14. This CDR3 region has 17 residues. Here the CDR3 DNA reads TGTGCCAGCAGCCCCCGAGGCTCTAGCGGACCTTCCTACGAGCAGTACTTC. Translation gives CASSPRGSSGPSYEQYF.

This clonotype has ten or more counts. The genes are TRBV18 and TRBJ2-7, with 9 bases fitting TRBD1. The ends lost 2 bases at V and 3 bases at J; junction bases unmatched: 2. This CDR3 contains 14 residues. Germline CDR1 KGHSH, CDR2 LQKENI. CDR3 sequence (DNA): TGTGCCAGCTCACCAGGGACAGGGCACTACGAGCAGTACTTC. It translates to CASSPGTGHYEQYF. The variable domain in full, with the rest retrieved from reference TRBV18 and TRBJ2-7, is NAGVMQNPRHLVRRRGQEARLRCSPMKGHSHVYWYRQLPEEGLKFMVYLQKENIIDESGMPKERFSAEFPKEGPSILRIQQVVRGDSAAYFCASSPGTGHYEQYFGPGTRLTVT.

The chain uses TRBV6-4 and TRBJ1-2; D gene ambiguous. This CDR3 has 12 residues. Germline V CDR1 and CDR2: MRHNA, SNTAGT. With 3 bases removed from V and 5 bases from J, the gap between germline ends came to 7 bases. DNA for the CDR3: TGTGCCAGCAGTGATTTGGGATATGGCTACACCTTC. Translated, it gives CASSDLGYGYTF.

The sample holds many counts of this clonotype. This chain connects TRBV20-1 to TRBJ2-1; D possibly corresponds to TRBD2 (6 bases). V was clipped by 1 base and J by 4 bases, with 11 bases between them. Germline V gives CDR1 DFQATT, CDR2 SNEGSKA (reference sequence). CDR3 length: 14 residues. For the CDR3, the DNA is TGCAGTGCTAGAGTTACGGGAGTGTACAATGAGCAGTTCTTC. Its protein is CSARVTGVYNEQFF.

The chain uses TRBV28 and TRBJ2-5; D might be TRBD1 (5 bases). Germline V CDR1 and CDR2: MDHEN, SYDVKM. The CDR3 covers 16 residues. V dropped 2 bases and J dropped 6 bases, with 19 bases sitting between them. CDR3 nucleotides: TGTGCCAGCAGTTTACTAGGTCAGACAAGGGGAAAGACCCAGTACTTC. This sequence encodes CASSLLGQTRGKTQYF.

The chain has TRBV19 and TRBJ1-1; 7 bases align to TRBD1. The CDR3 totals 16 residues. Germline lookup yields CDR1 LNHDA and CDR2 SQIVND (reference sequence). The ends lost 6 bases at V and 4 bases at J; junction bases unmatched: 14. The CDR3 DNA follows: TGTGCCAGTAGAGGTAATGGGGGACAGTCTCGCACTGAAGCTTTCTTT. Protein product: CASRGNGGQSRTEAFF.

This clonotype appeared many times. The J gene is TRBJ1-6, the V gene TRBV12-3 or TRBV12-4; D not certain. This CDR3 is 13 amino acids long. V was clipped by 1 base and J by 13 bases, with 11 bases between them. CDR3 residues: CASSLGTEYPLHF. The CDR3 bases are TGTGCCAGCAGTTTAGGGACCGAATATCCCCTCCACTTT.

The V gene is TRBV9, the J gene TRBJ2-3; D gene ambiguous. The CDR3 totals 16 residues. The ends were cut back, 3 bases at V and 1 base at J, with 15 bases in the middle. The V gene's germline CDR1 is SGDLS and CDR2 YYNGEE. CDR3 sequence: CASSANVGDGTDTQYF. CDR3 in DNA: TGTGCCAGCAGCGCAAATGTTGGAGACGGCACAGATACGCAGTATTTT.

J is TRBJ2-3 and V is TRBV7-7; the D is unclear. Germline V CDR1 and CDR2: SSHAT, FNYEAQ (reference sequence). The CDR3 has 13 amino acids. The V gene lost 4 bases and the J gene lost 1 base, with 6 bases spanning the gap. For the CDR3, the DNA is TGTGCCAGCAGCTCCCAGCGCACAGATACGCAGTATTTT. Amino acid sequence: CASSSQRTDTQYF.

V usage is TRBV28 and J usage is TRBJ1-1, with 8 bases identical to TRBD1. Germline CDR1 reads MDHEN; CDR2 reads SYDVKM. The CDR3 length is 14 residues. V was pared by 7 bases and J by 5 bases, with 9 bases of the junction left unmatched. CDR3 nucleotide sequence: TGTGCCAGCACCCGGACAGGGTCGGGAACTGAAGCTTTCTTT. Protein: CASTRTGSGTEAFF.

The chain joins TRBV11-2 to TRBJ2-1; 8 bases are a match to TRBD2. The CDR3 is 15 amino acids. Germline-derived CDR1 and CDR2 are SGHAT and FQNNGV. J lost 8 bases, V lost 1 base, and 7 bases had no gene match. CDR3 in amino acids: CASSLGAGVVYEQFF. In DNA, the CDR3 is TGTGCCAGCAGCTTAGGAGCGGGAGTCGTCTATGAGCAGTTCTTC.